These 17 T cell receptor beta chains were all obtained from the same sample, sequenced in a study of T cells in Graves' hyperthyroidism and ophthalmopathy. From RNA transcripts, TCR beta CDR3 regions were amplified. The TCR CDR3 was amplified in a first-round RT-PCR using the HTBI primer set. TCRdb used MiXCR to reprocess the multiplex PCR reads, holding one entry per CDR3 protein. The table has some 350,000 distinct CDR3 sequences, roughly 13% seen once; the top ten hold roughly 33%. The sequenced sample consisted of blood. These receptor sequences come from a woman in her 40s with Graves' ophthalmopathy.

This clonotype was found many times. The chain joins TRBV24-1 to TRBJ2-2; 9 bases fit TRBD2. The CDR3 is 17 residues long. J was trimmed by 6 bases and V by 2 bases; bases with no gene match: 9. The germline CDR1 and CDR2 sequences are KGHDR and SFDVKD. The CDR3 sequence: CATSDSLAGVGAGELFF. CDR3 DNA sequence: TGTGCCACCAGTGATTCGTTAGCGGGAGTCGGGGCCGGGGAGCTGTTTTTT.

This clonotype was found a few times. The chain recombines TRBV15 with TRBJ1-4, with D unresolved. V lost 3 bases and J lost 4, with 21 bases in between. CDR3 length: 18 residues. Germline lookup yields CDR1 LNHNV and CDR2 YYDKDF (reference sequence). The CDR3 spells CATSSLLESAEFNEKLFF. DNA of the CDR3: TGTGCCACCAGCAGTCTATTAGAGTCAGCCGAATTTAATGAAAAACTGTTTTTT.

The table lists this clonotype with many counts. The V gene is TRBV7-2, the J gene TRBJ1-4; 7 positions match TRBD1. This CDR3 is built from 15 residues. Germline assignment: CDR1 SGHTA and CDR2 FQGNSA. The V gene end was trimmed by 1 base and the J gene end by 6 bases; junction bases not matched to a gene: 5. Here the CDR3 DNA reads TGTGCCAGCAGCTTAGGACAGGGAATCTATGAAAAACTGTTTTTT. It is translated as CASSLGQGIYEKLFF.

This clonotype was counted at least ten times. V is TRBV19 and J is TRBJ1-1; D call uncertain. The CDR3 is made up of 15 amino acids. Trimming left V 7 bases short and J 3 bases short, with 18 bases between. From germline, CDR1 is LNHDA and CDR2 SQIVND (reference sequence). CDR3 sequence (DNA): TGTGCCAGTACCTCTCGGGCCTTCGGAGACACTGAAGCTTTCTTT. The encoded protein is CASTSRAFGDTEAFF. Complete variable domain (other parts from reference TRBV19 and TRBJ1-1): DGGITQSPKYLFRKEGQNVTLSCEQNLNHDAMYWYRQDPGQGLRLIYYSQIVNDFQKGDIAEGYSVSREKKESFPLTVTSAQKNPTAFYLCASTSRAFGDTEAFFGQGTRLTVV.

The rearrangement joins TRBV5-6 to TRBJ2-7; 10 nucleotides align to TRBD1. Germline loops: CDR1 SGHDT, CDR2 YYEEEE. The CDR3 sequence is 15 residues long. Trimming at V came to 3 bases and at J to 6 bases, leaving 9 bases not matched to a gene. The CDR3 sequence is CASSSDGTGDREQYF. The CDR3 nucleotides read TGTGCCAGCAGCTCGGACGGGACAGGGGATCGCGAGCAGTACTTC.

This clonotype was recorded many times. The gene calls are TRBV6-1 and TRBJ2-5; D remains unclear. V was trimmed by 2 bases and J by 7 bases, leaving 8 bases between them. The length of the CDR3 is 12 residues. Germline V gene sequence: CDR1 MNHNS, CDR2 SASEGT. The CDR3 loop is CASSESGLTQYF. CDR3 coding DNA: TGTGCCAGCAGTGAAAGTGGCCTGACCCAGTACTTC.

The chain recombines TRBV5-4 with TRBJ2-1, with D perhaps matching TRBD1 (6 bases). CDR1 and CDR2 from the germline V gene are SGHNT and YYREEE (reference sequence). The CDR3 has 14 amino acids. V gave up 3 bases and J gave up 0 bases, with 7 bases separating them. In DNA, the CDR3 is TGTGCCAGCAGCTCCAGGGGCTCCTACAATGAGCAGTTCTTC. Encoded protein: CASSSRGSYNEQFF.

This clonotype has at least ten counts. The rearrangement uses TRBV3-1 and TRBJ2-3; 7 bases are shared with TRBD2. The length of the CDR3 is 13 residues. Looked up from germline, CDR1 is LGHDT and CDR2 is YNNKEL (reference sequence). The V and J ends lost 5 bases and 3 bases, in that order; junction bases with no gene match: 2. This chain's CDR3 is CASSLRETDTQYF. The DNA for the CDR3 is TGTGCCAGCAGCTTGCGGGAGACAGATACGCAGTATTTT.

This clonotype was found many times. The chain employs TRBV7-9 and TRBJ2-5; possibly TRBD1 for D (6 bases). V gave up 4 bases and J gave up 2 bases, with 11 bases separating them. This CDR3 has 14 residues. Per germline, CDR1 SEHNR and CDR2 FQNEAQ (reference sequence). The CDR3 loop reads CASSSWTDQETQYF. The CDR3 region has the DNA TGTGCCAGCAGCTCATGGACAGATCAAGAGACCCAGTACTTC.

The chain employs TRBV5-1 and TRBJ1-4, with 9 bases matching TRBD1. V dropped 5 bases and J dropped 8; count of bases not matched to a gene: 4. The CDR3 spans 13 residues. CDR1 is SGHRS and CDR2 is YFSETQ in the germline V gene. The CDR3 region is CASRGQGREKLFF. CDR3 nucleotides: TGCGCCAGCAGAGGACAGGGGCGGGAAAAACTGTTTTTT.

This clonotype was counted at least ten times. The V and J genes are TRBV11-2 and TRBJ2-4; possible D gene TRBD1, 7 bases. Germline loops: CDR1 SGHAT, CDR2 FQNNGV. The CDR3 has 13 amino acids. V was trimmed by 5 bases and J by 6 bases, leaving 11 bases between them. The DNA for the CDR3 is TGTGCCAGCAGCGCGGGACAGATAAACATTCAGTACTTC. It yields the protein CASSAGQINIQYF.

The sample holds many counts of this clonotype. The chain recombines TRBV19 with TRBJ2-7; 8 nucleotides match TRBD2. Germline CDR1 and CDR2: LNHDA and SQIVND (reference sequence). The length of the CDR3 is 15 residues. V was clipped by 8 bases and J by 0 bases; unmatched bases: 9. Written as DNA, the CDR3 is TGTGCCAGTGGATCCCTAGCGGGTCACTCCTACGAGCAGTACTTC. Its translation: CASGSLAGHSYEQYF.

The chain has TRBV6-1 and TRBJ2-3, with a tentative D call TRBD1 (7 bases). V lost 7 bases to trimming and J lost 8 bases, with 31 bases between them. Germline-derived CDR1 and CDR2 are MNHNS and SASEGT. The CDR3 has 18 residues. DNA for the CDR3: TGTGCCAGCAAGTCCCTATCCGCTTCAGGGGGGCGCCCCCTTACGCAGTATTTT. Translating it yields CASKSLSASGGRPLTQYF.

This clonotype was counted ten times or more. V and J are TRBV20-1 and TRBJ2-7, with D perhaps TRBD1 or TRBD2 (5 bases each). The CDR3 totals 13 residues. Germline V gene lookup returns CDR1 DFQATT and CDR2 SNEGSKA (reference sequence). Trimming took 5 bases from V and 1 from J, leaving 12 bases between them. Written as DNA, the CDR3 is TGCAGTGCTCTCCGGGACCGGTCCTACGAGCAGTACTTC. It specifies CSALRDRSYEQYF.

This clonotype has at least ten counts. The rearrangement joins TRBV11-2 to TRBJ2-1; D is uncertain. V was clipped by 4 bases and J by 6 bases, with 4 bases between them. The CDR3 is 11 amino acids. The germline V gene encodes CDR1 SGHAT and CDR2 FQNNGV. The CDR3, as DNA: TGTGCCAGCAGCTCACTCAATGAGCAGTTCTTC. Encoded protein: CASSSLNEQFF.

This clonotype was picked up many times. The CDR3 nucleotides are TGTGCCAGCAGCCAGTCACTTGAAGCTTTCTTT. This gives the protein CASSQSLEAFF. The chain combines TRBV7-2 with TRBJ1-1, with D unresolved. Trimming removed 5 bases at V and 7 bases at J, with 8 bases between. The CDR3 is 11 amino acids. The germline gives CDR1 SGHTA, CDR2 FQGNSA.

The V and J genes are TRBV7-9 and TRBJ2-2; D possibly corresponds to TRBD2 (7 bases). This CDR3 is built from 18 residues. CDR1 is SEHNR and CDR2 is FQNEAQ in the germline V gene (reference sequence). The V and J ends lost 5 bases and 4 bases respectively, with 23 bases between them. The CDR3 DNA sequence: TGTGCCAGCAGCCCTAGGGGGGGCAACGGGAAACTCACCGGGGAGCTGTTTTTT. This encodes CASSPRGGNGKLTGELFF.